These T cell receptor beta chains were read from a single sample in a study of low-dose radiotherapy and immunotherapy resistance in tumors. Each CDR3 protein is one row after TCRdb ran MiXCR on the reads. The sample records over 65,000 distinct CDR3 sequences, around 17% being singletons. The specimen comprised PBMCs, sampled before treatment. All receptors derive from a male donor with prostate cancer. Each CDR3 is given with its conserved first and last residue. The order of the fields is V gene, clone size, J gene, D gene, CDR3 protein, CDR3 DNA. A D gene is named only where the DNA matches it firmly. Part of the rows lack a size; the others show once, few, many or a class for expanded clones.

TRBV20-1,many,TRBJ2-2,NA,CSARVSDGELFF,TGCAGTGCTAGAGTTAGCGACGGGGAGCTGTTTTTT
TRBV20-1,many,TRBJ2-1,TRBD2,CSASRTSGHNEQFF,TGCAGTGCTAGTAGGACTAGCGGCCACAATGAGCAGTTCTTC
TRBV5-1,many,TRBJ2-2,NA,CASIPDRYTGELFF,TGCGCCAGCATCCCGGACAGATACACCGGGGAGCTGTTTTTT
TRBV5-6,NA,TRBJ2-3,NA,CASSAGRAQYF,TGTGCCAGCAGCGCGGGTCGGGCGCAGTATTTT
TRBV11-2,many,TRBJ1-3,NA,CASSLYRASYGNTIYF,TGTGCCAGCAGCCTGTACAGGGCGTCATATGGAAACACCATATATTTT
TRBV5-1,NA,TRBJ2-2,NA,CASSPGQGPGELFFF,NA
TRBV5-1,many,TRBJ2-3,TRBD2,CASSSGTKITDTQYF,TGCGCCAGCAGCTCCGGGACTAAAATCACAGATACGCAGTATTTT
TRBV3-1,many,TRBJ2-3,NA,CASSPSGSAGTDTQYF,TGTGCCAGCAGCCCCAGTGGGTCGGCGGGGACAGATACGCAGTATTTT
TRBV12-3/TRBV12-4,many,TRBJ2-2,NA,CASTDGHPTTGELFF,TGTGCCAGCACGGACGGACATCCAACCACCGGGGAGCTGTTTTTT
TRBV18,once,TRBJ1-2,NA,CASSSAGYGYTF,TGTGCCAGCTCATCCGCGGGCTATGGCTACACCTTC
TRBV4-1,many,TRBJ2-1,NA,CASSQTQVGNEQFF,TGCGCCAGCAGCCAAACACAAGTGGGCAATGAGCAGTTCTTC
TRBV2,many,TRBJ2-5,TRBD1,CASSEAVGQGSETQYF,TGTGCCAGCAGTGAAGCGGTGGGACAGGGGAGTGAGACCCAGTACTTC
TRBV3-1,many,TRBJ2-3,TRBD2,CASSQDSAGGYTDTQYF,TGTGCCAGCAGCCAAGATTCTGCGGGGGGGTACACAGATACGCAGTATTTT
TRBV10-3,many,TRBJ1-1,TRBD1,CAIKELAGGQSLRGTEAFF,TGTGCCATCAAGGAGTTAGCAGGGGGCCAATCTCTACGGGGTACTGAAGCTTTCTTT
TRBV20-1,many,TRBJ2-1,TRBD1,CSAPRDRTYNEQFF,TGCAGTGCCCCCCGGGACAGGACTTACAATGAGCAGTTCTTC
TRBV19,many,TRBJ1-6,NA,CASSFQGGSPLHF,TGTGCCAGTAGTTTCCAGGGTGGATCACCCCTCCACTTT
TRBV28,NA,TRBJ2-1,TRBD2,CASSLVGVGLANDEQFF,TGTGCCAGCAGTTTGGTCGGGGTAGGACTAGCGAACGATGAGCAGTTCTTC
TRBV28,many,TRBJ2-7,NA,CASSPSRPPYEQYF,TGTGCCAGCAGCCCTTCCAGGCCCCCCTACGAGCAGTACTTC
TRBV9,many,TRBJ1-5,NA,CASSVVWVRVQPQHF,TGTGCCAGCAGCGTAGTTTGGGTAAGGGTGCAGCCCCAGCATTTT
TRBV6-5,NA,TRBJ2-7,TRBD2,CASSYEREGYEQYF,TGTGCCAGCAGTTACGAGCGGGAGGGCTACGAGCAGTACTTC
TRBV29-1,many,TRBJ2-2,NA,CSVALGPATGELFF,TGCAGCGTCGCGCTAGGACCGGCCACCGGGGAGCTGTTTTTT
TRBV9,many,TRBJ2-3,NA,CASSVVADTQYF,TGTGCCAGCAGCGTAGTTGCAGATACGCAGTATTTT
TRBV7-8,many,TRBJ1-6,NA,CASSPTDISYNSPLHF,TGTGCCAGCAGCCCGACGGACATCTCCTATAATTCACCCCTCCACTTT
TRBV7-9,many,TRBJ1-1,TRBD1,CASSRGQDRPEAFF,TGTGCCAGCAGCAGAGGACAGGATAGACCTGAAGCTTTCTTT
TRBV5-1,many,TRBJ2-7,TRBD1,CASSAGQGADEQYF,TGCGCCAGCAGCGCGGGACAGGGGGCCGACGAGCAGTACTTC
TRBV13,many,TRBJ2-3,NA,CASSSTTDTQYF,TGTGCCAGCAGCTCAACCACAGATACGCAGTATTTT
TRBV30,NA,TRBJ2-1,TRBD1,CAWSVLGQGGYGQFF,TGTGCCTGGAGTGTACTGGGACAGGGGGGGTACGGGCAGTTCTTC
TRBV12-3/TRBV12-4,many,TRBJ2-1,NA,CASMMVGGNNEQFF,TGTGCCAGTATGATGGTGGGGGGAAACAATGAGCAGTTCTTC
TRBV11-2,few,TRBJ2-5,NA,CASSLRLGGPRETQYF,TGTGCCAGCAGCTTACGCCTGGGGGGGCCACGAGAGACCCAGTACTTC